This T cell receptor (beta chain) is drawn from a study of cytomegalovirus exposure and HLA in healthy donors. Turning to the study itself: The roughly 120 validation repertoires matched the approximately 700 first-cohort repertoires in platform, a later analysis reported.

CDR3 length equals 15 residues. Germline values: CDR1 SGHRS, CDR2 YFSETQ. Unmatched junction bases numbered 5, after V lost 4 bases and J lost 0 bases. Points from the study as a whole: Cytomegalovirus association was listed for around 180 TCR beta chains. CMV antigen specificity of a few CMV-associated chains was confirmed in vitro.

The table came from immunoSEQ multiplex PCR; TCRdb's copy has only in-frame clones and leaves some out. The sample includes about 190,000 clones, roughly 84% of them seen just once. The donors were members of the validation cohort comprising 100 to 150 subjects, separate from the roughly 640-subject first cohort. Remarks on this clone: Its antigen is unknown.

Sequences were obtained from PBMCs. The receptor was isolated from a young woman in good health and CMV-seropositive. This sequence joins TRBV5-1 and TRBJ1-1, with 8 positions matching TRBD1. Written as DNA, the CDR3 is TGCGCCAGCAGCAACGGACAGGGTATGAACACTGAAGCTTTCTTT. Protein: CASSNGQGMNTEAFF.